Presented here are 32 T cell receptor beta chains from one specimen sequenced in a study of cytotoxic CD8 clonotypes in ibrutinib-treated CLL. TCRdb's table, derived via immunoSEQ multiplex PCR, lists solely in-frame clones and lacks some. The sample lists more than 300,000 clones; roughly 80% were seen once. The input for sequencing was PBMCs, taken before ibrutinib treatment. These receptors were taken from a human donor with chronic lymphocytic leukemia.

The chain joins TRBV15 to TRBJ2-5, with 7 positions matching TRBD1. In germline, CDR1 is LNHNV, CDR2 YYDKDF (reference sequence). The length of the CDR3 is 15 residues. V lost 0 bases and J lost 4; bases outside the gene matches: 5. The CDR3 region has the DNA TGTGCCACCAGCAGAGATACAGGGGAGATAGAGACCCAGTACTTC. Amino acids: CATSRDTGEIETQYF.

V gene TRBV5-8 combines with J gene TRBJ2-5; D might be TRBD2 (6 bases). The CDR3 sequence is 13 residues long. V gave up 4 bases and J gave up 4 bases, with 11 bases separating them. The V gene's germline CDR1 is SGHTS and CDR2 YDEGEE. Written as DNA, the CDR3 is TGTGCCAGCAGCCCTCTGCGGGGAGAGACCCAGTACTTC. Protein: CASSPLRGETQYF.

This chain links TRBV7-2 with TRBJ2-1, with 9 bases identical to TRBD2. With V trimmed by 3 bases and J by 5 bases, 2 bases remained unmatched. The CDR3 is 14 residues long. Germline V gene data show CDR1 as SGHTA and CDR2 as FQGNSA. CDR3 sequence: CASSLGLANNEQFF. The CDR3 DNA is TGTGCCAGCAGCTTGGGACTAGCAAACAATGAGCAGTTCTTC.

The chain recombines TRBV14 with TRBJ2-7; 9 bases map to TRBD1. With V trimmed by 4 bases and J by 5 bases, 6 bases remained unmatched. Germline CDR1 SGHDN, CDR2 FVKESK. The CDR3 is 14 residues long. The CDR3 here is CASSPTGGLDEQYF. The CDR3 DNA is TGTGCCAGCAGCCCTACAGGGGGCCTCGACGAGCAGTACTTC.

This clone came up once. The rearrangement links TRBV2 to TRBJ2-7, with TRBD2 matching 10 bases. From germline, CDR1 is SNHLY and CDR2 FYNNEI. V lost 0 bases and J lost 3; bases outside the gene matches: 11. This CDR3 comprises 18 residues. CDR3 region: CASSEAPQGLATFYEQYF. The CDR3 bases are TGTGCCAGCAGTGAAGCCCCCCAGGGACTAGCGACGTTCTACGAGCAGTACTTC.

The chain carries TRBV6-4 and TRBJ2-3; the D is unclear. Trimming left V 2 bases short and J 2 bases short, with 2 bases between. Germline V gene data show CDR1 as MRHNA and CDR2 as SNTAGT. The CDR3 extends over 12 amino acids. The CDR3 DNA reads TGTGCCAGCAGTGACCACACAGATACGCAGTATTTT. Residues: CASSDHTDTQYF.

In its sample, this clone was seen once. This chain links TRBV4-2 with TRBJ2-7; D gene ambiguous. V was shortened by 1 base and J by 0 bases, with 10 bases between the two germline ends. Germline CDR1 reads LGHNA; CDR2 reads YNFKEQ. The CDR3 runs to 15 residues. The CDR3 bases are TGTGCCAGCAGCCAAGTCTCAGAGTCCTCCTACGAGCAGTACTTC. It is translated as CASSQVSESSYEQYF.

V usage is TRBV9 and J usage is TRBJ1-1, with D unclear. CDR3 size: 13 residues. The germline V and J ends were trimmed by 3 bases and 0 bases, with 6 bases remaining between them. Per germline, CDR1 SGDLS and CDR2 YYNGEE. CDR3 loop: CASSDQLNTEAFF. The CDR3 DNA sequence: TGTGCCAGCAGCGATCAGCTGAACACTGAAGCTTTCTTT.

This clone was observed once. V usage is TRBV15 and J usage is TRBJ2-5, with D maybe TRBD1 (7 bases). The CDR3 totals 16 residues. Germline CDR1 LNHNV, CDR2 YYDKDF (reference sequence). V gave up 5 bases and J gave up 5 bases, with 21 bases separating them. This CDR3 reads CATSAPEGATGETQYF. The CDR3 DNA is TGTGCCACCAGCGCCCCGGAGGGGGCAACGGGGGAGACCCAGTACTTC.

This chain links TRBV6-5 with TRBJ2-3; D not resolved. The CDR3 contains 14 residues. V was shortened by 8 bases and J by 2 bases, with 14 bases between the two germline ends. In germline, CDR1 is MNHEY, CDR2 SVGAGI. CDR3 in DNA: TGTGCCAGCTCCCATGACCAGGTCACAGATACGCAGTATTTT. This translates into CASSHDQVTDTQYF.

This clone was observed once. The genes are TRBV4-2 and TRBJ1-4, with D possibly being TRBD1 (6 bases). The CDR3 contains 16 residues. V gave up 2 bases and J gave up 8 bases, with 18 bases separating them. CDR1 is LGHNA and CDR2 is YNFKEQ in the germline V gene. CDR3 DNA: TGTGCCAGCAGCCAAAGATGGGGGGGCGCTGAGGAAAAACTGTTTTTT. It specifies CASSQRWGGAEEKLFF.

The J gene is TRBJ2-3, the V gene TRBV6-5; 9 nucleotides line up with TRBD1. Germline CDR1 and CDR2: MNHEY and SVGAGI. The CDR3 consists of 14 residues. J lost 1 base, V lost 7 bases, and 3 bases had no gene match. The CDR3 loop is CASMRTGGTDTQYF. CDR3 in DNA: TGTGCCAGCATGCGGACAGGGGGCACAGATACGCAGTATTTT.

The CDR3 loop is CASSPPQLAGGPYEQYF. CDR3 in DNA: TGTGCCAGCAGCCCCCCTCAACTAGCGGGAGGGCCCTACGAGCAGTACTTC. The chain uses TRBV5-4 and TRBJ2-7, with TRBD2 matching over 13 bases. The CDR3 totals 17 residues. Germline CDR1 is SGHNT and CDR2 is YYREEE (reference sequence). After removal of 4 bases from V and 2 bases from J, the junction contained 9 bases not matched to a gene. The whole variable domain, remainder taken from reference TRBV5-4 and TRBJ2-7, is ETGVTQSPTHLIKTRGQQVTLRCSSQSGHNTVSWYQQALGQGPQFIFQYYREEENGRGNFPPRFSGLQFPNYSSELNVNALELDDSALYLCASSPPQLAGGPYEQYFGPGTRLTVT.

The chain is built from TRBV4-1 and TRBJ1-1; D perhaps matches TRBD1 (5 bases). Trimming took off 3 bases at V and 3 bases at J, with 11 bases between the two ends. The CDR3 spans 14 residues. CDR1 and CDR2 (germline): MGHRA, YSYEKL. This CDR3 reads CASSHMRGDTEAFF. In DNA form, the CDR3 reads TGCGCCAGCAGCCATATGCGGGGGGACACTGAAGCTTTCTTT.

The gene calls are TRBV6-1 and TRBJ1-5, with D perhaps TRBD1 (6 bases). CDR1 is MNHNS, CDR2 SASEGT, per germline. V shed 1 base and J shed 5 bases, with 12 bases lying between them. The CDR3 runs to 15 residues. The CDR3 protein is CASSEVGRGYQPQHF. DNA of the CDR3: TGTGCCAGCAGTGAAGTTGGCAGGGGTTATCAGCCCCAGCATTTT.

This clone was seen only once. CDR3 DNA: TGTGCCAGCAGCCTCCCTGGGGGAAGGGGTGAGCAGTTCTTC. This gives the protein CASSLPGGRGEQFF. The chain is built from TRBV28 and TRBJ2-1, with D possibly being TRBD1 or TRBD2 (5 bases each). The CDR3 is made up of 14 amino acids. CDR1 is MDHEN and CDR2 is SYDVKM in the germline V gene. The V end was cut by 6 bases, the J end by 9 bases, with 18 bases between.

On this clone: Other DNA sequences of this sample code for an identical CDR3. The CDR3 bases are TGTGCCAGCAGCCGTGGACAGTACAATGAGCAGTTCTTC. Protein product: CASSRGQYNEQFF. The chain combines TRBV6-5 with TRBJ2-1; weak D call: TRBD1 (6 bases). The length of the CDR3 is 13 residues. CDR1 and CDR2 (germline): MNHEY, SVGAGI. The germline V and J ends were trimmed by 6 bases and 4 bases, with 10 bases remaining between them.

This clone occurred once. V and J are TRBV5-4 and TRBJ1-2; D is undetermined. Trimming removed 1 base at V and 0 bases at J, with 4 bases between. This CDR3 is 13 amino acids long. CDR1 and CDR2 (germline): SGHNT, YYREEE (reference sequence). CDR3 sequence: CASSLSSNYGYTF. Written as DNA, the CDR3 is TGTGCCAGCAGCTTGTCATCTAACTATGGCTACACCTTC.

The genes are TRBV7-8 and TRBJ1-5; no clear D gene. This CDR3 has 15 amino acids. Trimming cost V 0 bases and J 5 bases, with 11 bases left between them. Germline values: CDR1 SGHVS, CDR2 FQNEAQ. The CDR3 DNA follows: TGTGCCAGCAGCTTAGCGTCCGGGCGATATCAGCCCCAGCATTTT. Translated: CASSLASGRYQPQHF.

This clone was recorded once. The J gene is TRBJ1-1, the V gene TRBV7-9, with D possibly matching TRBD1 (6 bases). The CDR3 consists of 15 residues. The ends were cut back, 1 base at V and 0 bases at J, with 9 bases in the middle. Germline CDR1 SEHNR, CDR2 FQNEAQ (reference sequence). The CDR3 is CASSLVQGMNTEAFF. The DNA of the CDR3 is TGTGCCAGCAGCTTAGTTCAGGGGATGAACACTGAAGCTTTCTTT.

The genes are TRBV10-3 and TRBJ2-7; 10 bases align to TRBD2. Germline assignment: CDR1 ENHRY and CDR2 SYGVKD. This CDR3 spans 15 amino acids. The trim removed 8 bases at V and 5 bases at J, leaving 12 bases unmatched. The CDR3 DNA reads as TGTGCCATCTCCCCCGCTAGCGGGAGAAACGACGAGCAGTACTTC. This codes for CAISPASGRNDEQYF.

The chain couples TRBV9 to TRBJ2-7; D call uncertain. This CDR3 is 15 amino acids long. Trimming took 0 bases from V and 0 from J, leaving 10 bases between them. Germline CDR1 and CDR2: SGDLS and YYNGEE. CDR3 nucleotide sequence: TGTGCCAGCAGCGTAGAACCAGGCCTCTCCTACGAGCAGTACTTC. Translating gives CASSVEPGLSYEQYF.

The chain uses TRBV7-9 and TRBJ2-1; 10 positions match TRBD2. Germline assignment: CDR1 SEHNR and CDR2 FQNEAQ (reference sequence). CDR3 length: 15 residues. J lost 6 bases, V lost 4 bases, and 6 bases had no gene match. CDR3 region: CASSSEREGRNEQFF. The DNA of the CDR3 is TGTGCCAGCAGCTCCGAGCGGGAGGGCCGCAATGAGCAGTTCTTC.

The chain carries TRBV5-6 and TRBJ2-5; no firm D call. Deletions cut 0 bases from V and 2 bases from J, with 14 bases between. Germline V lookup: CDR1 SGHDT, CDR2 YYEEEE. The CDR3 covers 16 residues. The CDR3 bases are TGTGCCAGCAGCTTGGCTCTCGGAGCTTTACAAGAGACCCAGTACTTC. This codes for CASSLALGALQETQYF.

The chain couples TRBV27 to TRBJ2-7; no firm D call. Germline loops: CDR1 MNHEY, CDR2 SMNVEV (reference sequence). The V end lost 5 bases, the J end lost 0 bases, and 17 bases lay between the germline ends. The CDR3 has 16 amino acids. The CDR3, as DNA: TGTGCCAGCAGTCCCTTAAATCCCTCCGGCTCCTACGAGCAGTACTTC. As protein: CASSPLNPSGSYEQYF.

This clone is a singleton in its sample. This rearrangement joins TRBV4-1 to TRBJ2-3, with TRBD2 matching 8 bases. The CDR3 loop spans 19 amino acids. V lost 3 bases and J lost 6; bases outside the gene matches: 20. CDR1 is MGHRA and CDR2 is YSYEKL in the germline V gene. The CDR3 DNA reads TGCGCCAGCAGCCAGGGCCACCGGAGCGGGAGAATAAATTTTGATACGCAGTATTTT. As protein: CASSQGHRSGRINFDTQYF.

The chain links TRBV30 to TRBJ2-1; D unresolved. Germline V gene lookup returns CDR1 GTSNPN and CDR2 SVGIG (reference sequence). The V gene lost 4 bases and the J gene lost 2 bases, with 15 bases spanning the gap. The length of the CDR3 is 15 residues. The CDR3 is CAWIPLDGTYNEQFF. The CDR3 coding sequence is TGTGCCTGGATACCTCTAGATGGAACCTACAATGAGCAGTTCTTC.

The rearrangement joins TRBV5-4 to TRBJ1-2; 9 bases are a match to TRBD1. There are 15 residues in the CDR3. Per the germline V gene, CDR1 is SGHNT and CDR2 is YYREEE (reference sequence). V was clipped by 4 bases and J by 4 bases; unmatched bases: 8. CDR3 in DNA: TGTGCCAGCAGCCAAAGACAGGGGGTAGGCTATGGCTACACCTTC. It yields the protein CASSQRQGVGYGYTF.

There are a few counts of this clone. CDR3: CASSIVGLMNIQYF. As DNA, the CDR3 is TGTGCCAGTAGTATAGTGGGACTAATGAACATTCAGTACTTC. V gene TRBV19 combines with J gene TRBJ2-4; TRBD2 aligns across 7 bases. The CDR3 loop spans 14 amino acids. Germline V gene data show CDR1 as LNHDA and CDR2 as SQIVND (reference sequence). Trimming cost V 1 base and J 7 bases; bases outside gene matches: 4. The variable domain in full, completed from reference TRBV19 and TRBJ2-4, reads DGGITQSPKYLFRKEGQNVTLSCEQNLNHDAMYWYRQDPGQGLRLIYYSQIVNDFQKGDIAEGYSVSREKKESFPLTVTSAQKNPTAFYLCASSIVGLMNIQYFGAGTRLSVL.

The chain combines TRBV5-4 with TRBJ2-1; a weak D match, TRBD1 (5 bases). The CDR3 length is 15 residues. Trimming removed 0 bases at V and 4 bases at J, with 11 bases between. The V gene's germline CDR1 is SGHNT and CDR2 YYREEE (reference sequence). CDR3 coding DNA: TGTGCCAGCAGCTTGGAAGGGGTCGGATACAATGAGCAGTTCTTC. Translated, it gives CASSLEGVGYNEQFF.

The V and J genes are TRBV4-1 and TRBJ2-1; TRBD2 matches 7 bases. The CDR3 spans 17 residues. Unmatched junction bases numbered 8, after V lost 2 bases and J lost 1 base. CDR1 and CDR2 from the germline V gene are MGHRA and YSYEKL. DNA of the CDR3: TGCGCCAGCAGCCAAAGGGCCCTAGCGGAGTCCTACAATGAGCAGTTCTTC. This codes for CASSQRALAESYNEQFF.

The rearrangement links TRBV10-3 to TRBJ1-4, with D unresolved. V dropped 10 bases and J dropped 4 bases, with 16 bases sitting between them. The CDR3 is 14 residues long. Germline assignment: CDR1 ENHRY and CDR2 SYGVKD. The CDR3 nucleotides read TGTGCCACCCACGGGGATGGCGATAATGAAAAACTGTTTTTT. Residues: CATHGDGDNEKLFF.